This T cell receptor (beta chain) was observed in a study of blood T cells in healthy people across ages. Study results and limitations: It was not known whether donors were CMV positive (a possible confounder of expanded clonotype changes). TCR beta diversity, measured per million T cells, fell in a roughly linear way with age.

The sample holds a few counts of this clonotype. Antigen unknown. Isolating PBMCs gave at least 6.5 million of these cells per sample. The CDR3 runs 11 residues. With 8 bases removed from V and 5 bases from J, the gap between germline ends came to 10 bases. Per germline, CDR1 MNHEY and CDR2 SMNVEV (reference sequence). A second roughly 6 to 12 cycle PCR used barcoded and J-beta primers. TCRdb reprocessed the 5' RACE reads via MiXCR and lists one record per CDR3 protein. The sample lists more than 900,000 distinct CDR3 sequences; under 30% were seen once. The sample also formed part of further work on T cells of mothers and their children. According to that study: Healthy Caucasian mothers, a few in number, and their six children were the donors.

The sequencing input was blood. The sequence came from a girl aged 2 to 10 in good health. This rearrangement joins TRBV27 to TRBJ2-7; D unresolved. Here the CDR3 reads CASHAGDEQYF. The CDR3 DNA follows: TGTGCCAGCCATGCTGGGGACGAGCAGTACTTC.